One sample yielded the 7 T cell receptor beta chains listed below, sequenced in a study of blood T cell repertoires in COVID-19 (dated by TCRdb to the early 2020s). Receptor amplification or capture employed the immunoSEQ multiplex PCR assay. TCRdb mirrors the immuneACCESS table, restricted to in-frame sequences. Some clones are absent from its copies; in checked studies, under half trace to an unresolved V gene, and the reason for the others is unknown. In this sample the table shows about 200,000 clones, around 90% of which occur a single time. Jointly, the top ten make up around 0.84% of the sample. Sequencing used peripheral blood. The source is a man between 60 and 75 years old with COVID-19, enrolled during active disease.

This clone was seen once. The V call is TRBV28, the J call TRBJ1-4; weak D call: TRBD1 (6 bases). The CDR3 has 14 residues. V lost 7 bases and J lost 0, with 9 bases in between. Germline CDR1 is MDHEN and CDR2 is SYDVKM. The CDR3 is CASTQGTTNEKLFF. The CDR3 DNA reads TGTGCCAGCACCCAGGGGACAACTAATGAAAAACTGTTTTTT.

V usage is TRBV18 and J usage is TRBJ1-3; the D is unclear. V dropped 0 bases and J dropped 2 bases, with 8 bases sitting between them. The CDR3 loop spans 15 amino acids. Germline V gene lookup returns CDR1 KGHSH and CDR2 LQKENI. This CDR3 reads CASSPPTGTGNTIYF. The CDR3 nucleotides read TGTGCCAGCTCACCACCGACGGGGACTGGAAACACCATATATTTT. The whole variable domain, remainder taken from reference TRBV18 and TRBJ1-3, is NAGVMQNPRHLVRRRGQEARLRCSPMKGHSHVYWYRQLPEEGLKFMVYLQKENIIDESGMPKERFSAEFPKEGPSILRIQQVVRGDSAAYFCASSPPTGTGNTIYFGEGSWLTVV.

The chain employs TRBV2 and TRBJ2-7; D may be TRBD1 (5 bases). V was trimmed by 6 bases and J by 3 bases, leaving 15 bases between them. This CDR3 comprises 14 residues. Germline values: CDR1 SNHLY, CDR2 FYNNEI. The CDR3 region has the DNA TGTGCCAGCAGGAGGCAAGGGGTTGGCTACGAGCAGTACTTC. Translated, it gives CASRRQGVGYEQYF.

This CDR3 reads CASSQDREHIQYF. DNA of the CDR3: TGTGCCAGCAGCCAAGATCGAGAGCACATTCAGTACTTC. This chain joins TRBV4-2 and TRBJ2-4; D unresolved. This CDR3 comprises 13 residues. Germline CDR1 and CDR2: LGHNA and YNFKEQ. The V gene lost 0 bases and the J gene lost 8 bases, with 8 bases spanning the gap.

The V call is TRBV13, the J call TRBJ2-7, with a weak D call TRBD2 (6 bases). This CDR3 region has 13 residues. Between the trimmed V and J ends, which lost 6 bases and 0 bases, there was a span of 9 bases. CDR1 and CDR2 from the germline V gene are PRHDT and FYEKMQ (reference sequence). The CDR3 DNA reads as TGTGCCAGCAGGGGGGGAAGCTCCTACGAGCAGTACTTC. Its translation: CASRGGSSYEQYF.

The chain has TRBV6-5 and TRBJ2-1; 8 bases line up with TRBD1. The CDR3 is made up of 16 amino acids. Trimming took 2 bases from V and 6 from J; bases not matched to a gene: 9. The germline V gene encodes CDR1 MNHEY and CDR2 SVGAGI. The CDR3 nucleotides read TGTGCCAGCAGTTACCAGGGGGCGTCCCCTTCCAATGAGCAGTTCTTC. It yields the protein CASSYQGASPSNEQFF.

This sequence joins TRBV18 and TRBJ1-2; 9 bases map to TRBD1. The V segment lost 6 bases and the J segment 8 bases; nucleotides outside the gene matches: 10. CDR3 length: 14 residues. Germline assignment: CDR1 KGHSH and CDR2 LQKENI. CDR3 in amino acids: CASSPVGTGTGYTF. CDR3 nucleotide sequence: TGTGCCAGCTCCCCCGTTGGGACAGGGACCGGCTACACCTTC.